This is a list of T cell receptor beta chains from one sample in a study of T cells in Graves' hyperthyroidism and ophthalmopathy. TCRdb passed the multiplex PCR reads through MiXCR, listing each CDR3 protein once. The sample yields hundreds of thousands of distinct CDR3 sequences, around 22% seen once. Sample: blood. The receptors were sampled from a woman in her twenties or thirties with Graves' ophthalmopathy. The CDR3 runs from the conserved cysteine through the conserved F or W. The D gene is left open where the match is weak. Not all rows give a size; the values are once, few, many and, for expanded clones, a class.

CDR3 DNA: TGTGCCAGCAGTTTATCCCCGGGACTAGCGGGAGAGGAGACCCAGTACTTC; CDR3 protein: CASSLSPGLAGEETQYF; clone size: NA; J gene: TRBJ2-5; D gene: TRBD2; V gene: TRBV28
CDR3 DNA: TGTGCCAGCAGCCCTGACCTACTGTTAAACACCGGGGAGCTGTTTTTT; CDR3 protein: CASSPDLLLNTGELFF; clone size: NA; J gene: TRBJ2-2; D gene: NA; V gene: TRBV9
CDR3 DNA: TGCGCCAGCAGCTTCCAGGGGGGGGATCAGCCCCAGCATTTT; CDR3 protein: CASSFQGGDQPQHF; clone size: many; J gene: TRBJ1-5; D gene: TRBD1; V gene: TRBV5-1
CDR3 DNA: TGCAGTGCTAGTTCAGGGGCCCGGGGTCGGGAGACCCAGTACTTC; CDR3 protein: CSASSGARGRETQYF; clone size: NA; J gene: TRBJ2-5; D gene: NA; V gene: TRBV20-1
CDR3 DNA: TGTGCCAGCAGTCAGATCGGGACAGGGGAAGGGTTTTTCAATCAGCCCCAGCATTTT; CDR3 protein: CASSQIGTGEGFFNQPQHF; clone size: NA; J gene: TRBJ1-5; D gene: TRBD1; V gene: TRBV6-2/TRBV6-3
CDR3 DNA: TGCGCCAGCAGCCGCAGGGCTGCCTTCACCGGGGAGCTGTTTTTT; CDR3 protein: CASSRRAAFTGELFF; clone size: NA; J gene: TRBJ2-2; D gene: NA; V gene: TRBV4-3
CDR3 DNA: TGTGCCAGTAGCCGACAGGGGGTCGTCCAAGAGACCCAGTACTTC; CDR3 protein: CASSRQGVVQETQYF; clone size: few; J gene: TRBJ2-5; D gene: TRBD1; V gene: TRBV19
CDR3 DNA: TGTGCCAGTAGTATGTCTAGCGGGCGCGACGAGCGGTACTTC; CDR3 protein: CASSMSSGRDERYF; clone size: NA; J gene: TRBJ2-7; D gene: TRBD2; V gene: TRBV19
CDR3 DNA: TGTGCCAGCAGTTTGGGTCATCTGGATGGCTACACCTTC; CDR3 protein: CASSLGHLDGYTF; clone size: few; J gene: TRBJ1-2; D gene: NA; V gene: TRBV6-5
CDR3 DNA: TGTGCCAGCAGCCCTCAACAGGGGGCGACTTCCTATGGCTACACCTTC; CDR3 protein: CASSPQQGATSYGYTF; clone size: many; J gene: TRBJ1-2; D gene: TRBD1; V gene: TRBV7-9
CDR3 DNA: TGTGCCAGCAGACCCAACCTCGGGGACAACTCCTACGAGCAGTACTTC; CDR3 protein: CASRPNLGDNSYEQYF; clone size: few; J gene: TRBJ2-7; D gene: NA; V gene: TRBV12-3/TRBV12-4
CDR3 DNA: TGTGCCTGGAGTGTTTCGGGGCAAGAGACCCAGTACTTC; CDR3 protein: CAWSVSGQETQYF; clone size: many; J gene: TRBJ2-5; D gene: NA; V gene: TRBV30
CDR3 DNA: TGTGCCAGCAGCCAAGCGGGACAGGGCCTCTCCTGGGAGCAGTACTTC; CDR3 protein: CASSQAGQGLSWEQYF; clone size: few; J gene: TRBJ2-7; D gene: TRBD1; V gene: TRBV14
CDR3 DNA: TGCGCCAGCAGCCAAGATGGTCAGATCGGGACCGGGGAGCTGTTTTTT; CDR3 protein: CASSQDGQIGTGELFF; clone size: NA; J gene: TRBJ2-2; D gene: NA; V gene: TRBV4-1
CDR3 DNA: TGTGCCAGCAGCCATTTAGGTTTGAACACTGAAGCTTTCTTT; CDR3 protein: CASSHLGLNTEAFF; clone size: few; J gene: TRBJ1-1; D gene: NA; V gene: TRBV4-2
CDR3 DNA: TGTGCCAGCAGTTACTATGGGGACAGACTCAATACCCAGTACTTC; CDR3 protein: CASSYYGDRLNTQYF; clone size: many; J gene: TRBJ2-5; D gene: TRBD1; V gene: TRBV6-5
CDR3 DNA: TGTGCCAGCAGTTTATCGGCGACAGGGTCAACTGAAGCTTTCTTT; CDR3 protein: CASSLSATGSTEAFF; clone size: many; J gene: TRBJ1-1; D gene: TRBD1; V gene: TRBV27
CDR3 DNA: TGCGCCAGCACTATCCAAGCAGGGAACACTGAAGCTTTCTTT; CDR3 protein: CASTIQAGNTEAFF; clone size: NA; J gene: TRBJ1-1; D gene: NA; V gene: TRBV5-1
CDR3 DNA: TGTGCCAGTAGCTCCCCGGGAGCCTGGGCTGAAGCTTTCTTT; CDR3 protein: CASSSPGAWAEAFF; clone size: NA; J gene: TRBJ1-1; D gene: NA; V gene: TRBV19
CDR3 DNA: TGCGCCAGCAGCAGGCGGGGAGGATCTGGAAACACCATATATTTT; CDR3 protein: CASSRRGGSGNTIYF; clone size: few; J gene: TRBJ1-3; D gene: NA; V gene: TRBV4-1
CDR3 DNA: TGTGCCAGCGTGAACCCACCCGGGTCAGCTTTCTTT; CDR3 protein: CASVNPPGSAFF; clone size: many; J gene: TRBJ1-1; D gene: NA; V gene: TRBV12-3/TRBV12-4
CDR3 DNA: TGTGCCAGCAGCGATGGACAGCTTCAAGAGACCCAGTACTTC; CDR3 protein: CASSDGQLQETQYF; clone size: few; J gene: TRBJ2-5; D gene: NA; V gene: TRBV7-2
CDR3 DNA: TGCGCCAGCAGCAAAGATCTGAACACTGAAGCTTTCTTT; CDR3 protein: CASSKDLNTEAFF; clone size: many; J gene: TRBJ1-1; D gene: NA; V gene: TRBV5-1
CDR3 DNA: TGCAGTGCCGCCCAGACAGGGAGGGGCACTGAAGCTTTCTTT; CDR3 protein: CSAAQTGRGTEAFF; clone size: many; J gene: TRBJ1-1; D gene: TRBD1; V gene: TRBV20-1
CDR3 DNA: TGTGCCACCAGCCCTAACAGGTTTAGCTCACCCCTCCACTTT; CDR3 protein: CATSPNRFSSPLHF; clone size: few; J gene: TRBJ1-6; D gene: NA; V gene: TRBV15